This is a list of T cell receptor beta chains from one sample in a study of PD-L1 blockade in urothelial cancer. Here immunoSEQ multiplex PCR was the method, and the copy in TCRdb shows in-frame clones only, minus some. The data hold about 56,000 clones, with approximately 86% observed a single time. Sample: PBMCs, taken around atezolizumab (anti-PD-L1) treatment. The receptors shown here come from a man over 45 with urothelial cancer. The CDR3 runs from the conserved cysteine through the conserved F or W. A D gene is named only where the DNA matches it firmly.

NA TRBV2 CASRAGRGTEAFF
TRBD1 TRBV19 CASNVQGASGQQYF
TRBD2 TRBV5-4 CASSRGEGGDTQYF
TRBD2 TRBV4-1 CASSQGRAGDYEQYF
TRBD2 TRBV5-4 CASSRGGAQETQYF
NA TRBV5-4 CASGKGTPGNTEAFF
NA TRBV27 CASSLRRQGLRRDRSSYEQYF
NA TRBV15 CATSRDRVSLLNEQFF
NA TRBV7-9 CASSPDGVANSPLHF
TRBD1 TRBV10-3 CAISGTGTGDGYTF
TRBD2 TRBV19 CASSSGTSGFSKNIQYF
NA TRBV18 CASSPNRDGQPQHF
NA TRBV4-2 CASSQPQGGAPGANVLTF
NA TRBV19 CASTLTVNEKLFF
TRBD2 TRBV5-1 CASSRGGLAGGFTDTQYF
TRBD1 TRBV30 CAWSVRLQGDGYTF
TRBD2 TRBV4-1 CASSFGLADEQFF
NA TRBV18 CASSPGLTAEEQFF
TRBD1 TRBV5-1 CASSFTGGNTEAFF
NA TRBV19 CASSFSSSYEQYF
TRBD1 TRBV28 CASRQQTGEVWETQYF
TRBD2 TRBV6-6 CASSLWGGRGTDTQYF
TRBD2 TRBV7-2 CASSLASGTGGELFF
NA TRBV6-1 CAPSDLWTYEQYF
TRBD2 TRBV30 CAWSELAGDYNEQFF
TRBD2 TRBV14 CASGLAGGHGELFF
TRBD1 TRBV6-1 CASSERQGKNEQFF
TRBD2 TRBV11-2 CASSLRLAGITDTQYF
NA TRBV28 CASSLGDILNTEAFF
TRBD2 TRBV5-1 CASSLAPSGNYNEQFF
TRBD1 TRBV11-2 CASRRDRGRGGTEAFF
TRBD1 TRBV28 CASSLSGTVGTYGYTF
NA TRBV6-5 CASSQNYEQYF
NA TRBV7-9 CASSFQYEQYF
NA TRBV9 CASSVVSMSREQFF
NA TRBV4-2 CASSQDRGATNSPLHF
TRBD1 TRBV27 CASSSSTGGQGNEQYF
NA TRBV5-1 CASSPGEGSGELFF
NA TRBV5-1 CASSLPVSSYNEQFF
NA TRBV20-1 CSAAGVVGYTF
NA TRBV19 CASSQQPRGTRSTNEKLFF
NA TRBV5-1 CASSLERSTDTQYF
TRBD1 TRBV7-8 CASRAGQGGREQFF
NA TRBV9 CASSGSSEGWDEQFF
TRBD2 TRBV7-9 CASSLGSAGGPYNEQFF